The present T cell receptor beta chain was sequenced within a study of cytomegalovirus exposure and HLA in healthy donors. Looking at the study overall: Roughly 89 million unique TCR sequences came from HLA-typed donors in an early release.

Study-wide points: Association of a missense DCLRE1C variant with TCR beta V- and J-gene trimming was reported in a later analysis. With further analysis later on, most CMV-associated TCR beta chains appeared HLA-restricted.

Concerning this clone itself: Its antigen is still unknown. The junction shows a germline mismatch at one end, possibly a read error.

PCR employed 60 Vbeta and 13 Jbeta primers. The protocol was immunoSEQ multiplex PCR, while the TCRdb copy is restricted to in-frame clones and leaves out a portion. The sample contains about 160,000 clones, 60% to 80% of which appear only once. CDR1 SNHLY and CDR2 FYNNEI come from the germline V gene. There are 16 residues in the CDR3. This receptor was obtained from a woman in her 30s in good health and CMV-seronegative. The rearrangement uses TRBV2 and TRBJ1-6; 8 nucleotides match TRBD1. The sample consisted of PBMCs. The CDR3 nucleotides are TGTGCCAGCAGTCTTCAGGGGGCGAGACGTAATTCACCCCCCCACTTT. It encodes CASSLQGARRNSPPHF.